This record looks at one T cell receptor (beta chain) sequence and its context. Its antigen is unknown. These data are taken from a study of T cell responses to AZD1222 COVID-19 vaccine. Study-wide results and caveats: Spike-specific TCR breadth rose after two AZD1222 doses, and depth rose as well. Seropositive AZD1222 recipients at baseline numbered only 5 or 6. The donors showed a predominance of white British ancestry and of females, with possible underestimation of clonal diversity. CD4 TCRs linked to vaccination spanned spike, dominating at 160-218 and 743-854.

The table came from immunoSEQ multiplex PCR; TCRdb's copy has only in-frame clones and leaves some out. This table holds approximately 150,000 clones, about 92% found once. The receptor was isolated from an adult who had recovered from COVID-19. The source material was peripheral blood, sampled after recovery from COVID-19.

The CDR3 region is CASSIRDRVFNTGELFF. DNA of the CDR3: TGTGCCAGCAGCATCCGGGACAGGGTCTTTAACACCGGGGAGCTGTTTTTT. This rearrangement joins TRBV9 to TRBJ2-2; 9 bases fit TRBD1. Germline V gene lookup returns CDR1 SGDLS and CDR2 YYNGEE. V shed 4 bases, J shed 2 bases, and the junction held 9 bases outside the gene matches. The CDR3 spans 17 residues.